The 30 T cell receptor beta chains reported below all come from one sample, sequenced in a study of cytomegalovirus exposure and HLA in healthy donors. Primers for the PCR totalled 60 Vbeta and 13 Jbeta. The repertoire was sequenced with immunoSEQ multiplex PCR; TCRdb's copy has only in-frame clones and lacks some. This specimen shows approximately 110,000 clones; the ten leading clones hold roughly 2.7%. The sample consisted of PBMCs. Receptors originate from a young man in good health and CMV-seronegative.

The chain combines TRBV11-2 with TRBJ1-1; D is unclear. The CDR3 spans 14 residues. Trimming pared 4 bases from V and 0 bases from J, leaving 9 bases between. Germline CDR1 and CDR2: SGHAT and FQNNGV. The CDR3 protein is CASSSIPMNTEAFF. DNA of the CDR3: TGTGCCAGCAGCTCAATTCCTATGAACACTGAAGCTTTCTTT.

For this clone: A junction boundary mismatches the germline segment, possibly from a read error. The CDR3 DNA follows: TGTGCCATCAGATCCCCGTCCTTAGGGGATATCACCTACGGGCAGTACTTC. Amino acids: CAIRSPSLGDITYGQYF. The V gene is TRBV2, the J gene TRBJ2-7, with a possible D match to TRBD1 (5 bases). The CDR3 length is 17 residues. In germline, CDR1 is SNHLY, CDR2 FYNNEI.

V and J are TRBV29-1 and TRBJ2-1; the match to TRBD2 covers 10 bases. Losses at the gene ends were 4 bases for V and 8 bases for J; bases not matched to a gene: 11. In germline, CDR1 is SQVTM, CDR2 ANQGSEA. The CDR3 contains 15 residues. CDR3 loop: CSVVLTSGQIDEQFF. DNA for the CDR3: TGCAGCGTTGTCTTGACTAGCGGGCAGATAGATGAGCAGTTCTTC.

The chain has TRBV5-4 and TRBJ2-7; 10 bases match TRBD2. The CDR3 extends over 15 amino acids. The V and J ends lost 2 bases and 2 bases, in that order; junction bases with no gene match: 4. Germline loops: CDR1 SGHNT, CDR2 YYREEE (reference sequence). CDR3 coding DNA: TGTGCCAGCAGCTTTCCGGGACTAGCGACCTACGAGCAGTACTTC. The encoded protein is CASSFPGLATYEQYF.

This rearrangement joins TRBV25-1 to TRBJ1-6, with 9 bases matching TRBD1. The CDR3 runs 15 residues. CDR1 is MGHDK, CDR2 SYGVNS, per germline. With V trimmed by 5 bases and J by 7 bases, 6 bases remained unmatched. CDR3 DNA: TGTGCCAGCAGTAACACGGGACAGGGAAATTCACCCCTCCACTTT. It specifies CASSNTGQGNSPLHF.

V usage is TRBV19 and J usage is TRBJ1-2; TRBD1 agrees at 8 bases. Per the germline V gene, CDR1 is LNHDA and CDR2 is SQIVND (reference sequence). The CDR3 has 15 amino acids. J gave up 3 bases and V 5 bases, and 8 bases lay outside the gene matches. This CDR3 reads CASSFAGGEDYGYTF. In DNA form, the CDR3 reads TGTGCCAGTAGTTTCGCAGGGGGCGAGGACTATGGCTACACCTTC.

The rearrangement links TRBV5-4 to TRBJ2-5; 9 bases align to TRBD2. Gene TRBJ2-7 matches the end of the DNA better, so the J call may be wrong. The CDR3 length is 15 residues. In germline, CDR1 is SGHNT, CDR2 YYREEE (reference sequence). CDR3 DNA sequence: TGTGCCAGCAGCTTACAAGCGGGAGGAAGTTTCGAGCAGTACTTC. Translating it yields CASSLQAGGSFEQYF.

The chain is built from TRBV9 and TRBJ1-1; no definite D call. In germline, CDR1 is SGDLS, CDR2 YYNGEE. This CDR3 comprises 14 residues. Trimming cost V 0 bases and J 1 base, with 7 bases left between them. CDR3 in amino acids: CASSVGSGNTEAFF. The CDR3 coding sequence is TGTGCCAGCAGCGTAGGGTCCGGGAACACTGAAGCTTTCTTT.

The chain employs TRBV27 and TRBJ2-1; 8 bases line up with TRBD2. Germline V lookup: CDR1 MNHEY, CDR2 SMNVEV (reference sequence). The CDR3 contains 14 residues. V was pared by 11 bases and J by 7 bases, with 13 bases of the junction left unmatched. The CDR3 is CAAGSGRGLNEQFF. The CDR3 DNA sequence: TGTGCCGCAGGGAGCGGGAGAGGGTTGAATGAGCAGTTCTTC.

The chain employs TRBV14 and TRBJ1-1; tentatively, D is TRBD1 (6 bases). This CDR3 contains 16 residues. Germline V CDR1 and CDR2: SGHDN, FVKESK. Trimming removed 1 base at V and 6 bases at J, with 18 bases between. The CDR3 DNA follows: TGTGCCAGCAGCCAAGCGGCAGGGGTTCGGGCCGCTGAAGCTTTCTTT. The encoded protein is CASSQAAGVRAAEAFF. Based on the CDR3 plus reference TRBV14 and TRBJ1-1, the full variable domain is EAGVTQFPSHSVIEKGQTVTLRCDPISGHDNLYWYRRVMGKEIKFLLHFVKESKQDESGMPNNRFLAERTGGTYSTLKVQPAELEDSGVYFCASSQAAGVRAAEAFFGQGTRLTVV.

CDR3 protein: CASSSDWGRAFF. CDR3 DNA: TGTGCCAGCAGCTCAGACTGGGGGCGGGCTTTCTTT. The V gene is TRBV11-2, the J gene TRBJ1-1, with a tentative D call TRBD1 (6 bases). The CDR3 spans 12 residues. The V and J ends lost 4 bases and 11 bases respectively, with 14 bases between them. The V gene's germline CDR1 is SGHAT and CDR2 FQNNGV.

This chain joins TRBV7-9 and TRBJ2-2; TRBD2 is a possible D gene (6 bases). There are 13 residues in the CDR3. V lost 5 bases and J lost 6, with 10 bases in between. Looked up from germline, CDR1 is SEHNR and CDR2 is FQNEAQ (reference sequence). The CDR3 protein is CASSPPGAGELFF. The CDR3 nucleotides are TGTGCCAGCAGCCCACCGGGGGCCGGGGAGCTGTTTTTT.

CDR3 DNA sequence: TGTGCCTGGAGTTTAGACAGTGAAGCTTTCTTT. Its translation is CAWSLDSEAFF. This sequence joins TRBV30 and TRBJ1-1; tentative D call: TRBD1 (5 bases). The CDR3 is 11 amino acids. Germline V gene sequence: CDR1 GTSNPN, CDR2 SVGIG (reference sequence). Trimming removed 2 bases from V and 7 bases from J, with 8 bases in between.

The J gene is TRBJ1-2, the V gene TRBV28; 9 bases map to TRBD1. The CDR3 extends over 16 amino acids. Unmatched junction bases numbered 5, after V lost 2 bases and J lost 1 base. CDR1 and CDR2 from the germline V gene are MDHEN and SYDVKM. CDR3 amino acids: CASSLTGGRHNYGYTF. The CDR3 DNA is TGTGCCAGCAGTTTAACAGGGGGCCGACATAACTATGGCTACACCTTC.

The V gene is TRBV5-8, the J gene TRBJ2-7; D remains ambiguous. The CDR3 has 12 amino acids. Germline CDR1 SGHTS, CDR2 YDEGEE. V dropped 2 bases and J dropped 3 bases, with 6 bases sitting between them. CDR3 sequence (DNA): TGTGCCAGCAGCTTTGGCAGCTACGAGCAGTACTTC. Amino acid sequence: CASSFGSYEQYF.

This chain uses TRBV11-2 with TRBJ2-2; D is unclear. The V and J ends lost 1 base and 8 bases respectively, with 8 bases between them. The length of the CDR3 is 13 residues. In germline, CDR1 is SGHAT, CDR2 FQNNGV. CDR3 nucleotide sequence: TGTGCCAGCAGCTTAGCCCCCCAGGGGGAGCTGTTTTTT. It encodes CASSLAPQGELFF.

The V call is TRBV28, the J call TRBJ1-4; weak D call: TRBD1 (5 bases). This CDR3 has 15 residues. Trimming cost V 3 bases and J 7 bases, with 15 bases left between them. Germline CDR1 reads MDHEN; CDR2 reads SYDVKM. CDR3 sequence: CASSFSGLDGEKLFF. CDR3 DNA: TGTGCCAGCAGTTTCTCGGGACTGGATGGTGAAAAACTGTTTTTT.

This sequence joins TRBV9 and TRBJ1-6, with D hard to call. Germline values: CDR1 SGDLS, CDR2 YYNGEE. The V gene lost 0 bases and the J gene lost 7 bases, with 14 bases spanning the gap. The CDR3 loop spans 16 amino acids. CDR3 region: CASSVGARGRNSPLHF. CDR3 sequence (DNA): TGTGCCAGCAGCGTAGGGGCCCGGGGTAGGAATTCACCCCTCCACTTT. The entire variable domain, with the rest obtained from reference TRBV9 and TRBJ1-6, is as follows: DSGVTQTPKHLITATGQRVTLRCSPRSGDLSVYWYQQSLDQGLQFLIQYYNGEERAKGNILERFSAQQFPDLHSELNLSSLELGDSALYFCASSVGARGRNSPLHFGNGTRLTVT.

This chain links TRBV6-1 with TRBJ2-1, with D unresolved. Germline values: CDR1 MNHNS, CDR2 SASEGT. Trimming removed 0 bases from V and 0 bases from J, with 6 bases in between. The CDR3 spans 15 residues. DNA for the CDR3: TGTGCCAGCAGTGAAGCGAGGAGCTCCTACAATGAGCAGTTCTTC. Translating it yields CASSEARSSYNEQFF.

This rearrangement joins TRBV5-5 to TRBJ2-5; the match to TRBD2 covers 10 bases. TRBJ2-7 matches the DNA end more closely, so the J call is doubtful. The germline V gene encodes CDR1 SGHKS and CDR2 YYEKEE (reference sequence). CDR3 size: 14 residues. Here the CDR3 reads CASSSSGSSYEQYF. For the CDR3, the DNA is TGTGCCAGCAGCTCTAGCGGGAGCTCCTACGAGCAGTACTTC.

This rearrangement joins TRBV5-4 to TRBJ2-7, with 7 bases lining up with TRBD2. The CDR3 has 15 amino acids. From germline, CDR1 is SGHNT and CDR2 YYREEE (reference sequence). V dropped 0 bases and J dropped 3; count of bases not matched to a gene: 6. The CDR3 region is CASSLVGGWRYEQYF. Written as DNA, the CDR3 is TGTGCCAGCAGCTTGGTGGGAGGGTGGCGCTACGAGCAGTACTTC.

This chain links TRBV6-1 with TRBJ1-2; possible D gene TRBD1, 5 bases. The CDR3 length is 16 residues. Germline CDR1 is MNHNS and CDR2 is SASEGT. Trimming shortened V by 0 bases and J by 4 bases, and 15 bases separated the two germline ends. CDR3 region: CASSEAMGQAGYGYTF. DNA for the CDR3: TGTGCCAGCAGTGAAGCTATGGGGCAGGCAGGCTATGGCTACACCTTC.

V usage is TRBV9 and J usage is TRBJ2-4; 12 bases align to TRBD2. Per the germline V gene, CDR1 is SGDLS and CDR2 is YYNGEE. The junction had 9 bases not matched to a gene; V was cut back by 3 bases and J by 8 bases. The CDR3 is made up of 16 amino acids. The CDR3 protein is CASSASGTSGLDIQYF. In nucleotides, the CDR3 is TGTGCCAGCAGCGCGTCCGGGACTAGCGGGCTGGACATTCAGTACTTC.

The V gene is TRBV27, the J gene TRBJ1-2, with D perhaps matching TRBD1 (6 bases). This CDR3 is 16 amino acids long. Trimming left V 5 bases short and J 8 bases short, with 24 bases between. Per germline, CDR1 MNHEY and CDR2 SMNVEV (reference sequence). The CDR3 region is CASSPLLPDYRVGYTF. The CDR3 nucleotides read TGTGCCAGCAGTCCTCTACTACCTGATTACAGGGTGGGCTACACCTTC.

The chain couples TRBV27 to TRBJ2-2; 7 positions agree with TRBD1. Germline lookup yields CDR1 MNHEY and CDR2 SMNVEV (reference sequence). The CDR3 has 17 residues. V gave up 5 bases and J gave up 0 bases; unmatched junction bases: 9. CDR3 nucleotide sequence: TGTGCCAGCAGTCGTCTACCGGGACAGACGAACACCGGGGAGCTGTTTTTT. The encoded protein is CASSRLPGQTNTGELFF.

The J gene is TRBJ2-7, the V gene TRBV2; 8 bases line up with TRBD1. This CDR3 region has 13 residues. Germline loops: CDR1 SNHLY, CDR2 FYNNEI. V shed 6 bases, J shed 6 bases, and the junction held 7 bases outside the gene matches. For the CDR3, the DNA is TGTGCCAGCAGCCGACAGGGGTTCGGCGAGCAGTACTTC. Protein sequence: CASSRQGFGEQYF.

The rearrangement joins TRBV5-1 to TRBJ2-1; 10 nucleotides line up with TRBD2. This CDR3 has 17 residues. The germline gives CDR1 SGHRS, CDR2 YFSETQ. The J segment lost 0 bases and the V segment lost 4 bases, leaving 7 bases of the junction unmatched. The CDR3 region is CASSLLSSGSSYNEQFF. The CDR3 DNA is TGCGCCAGCAGCCTCCTCTCTAGCGGGAGCTCCTACAATGAGCAGTTCTTC.

The chain employs TRBV19 and TRBJ1-3; TRBD1 aligns across 7 bases. This CDR3 comprises 13 residues. J gave up 0 bases and V 9 bases, and 2 bases lay outside the gene matches. Germline CDR1 is LNHDA and CDR2 is SQIVND (reference sequence). CDR3 in amino acids: CASGTASGNTIYF. In DNA form, the CDR3 reads TGTGCCAGCGGGACAGCCTCTGGAAACACCATATATTTT. Complete variable domain (other parts from reference TRBV19 and TRBJ1-3): DGGITQSPKYLFRKEGQNVTLSCEQNLNHDAMYWYRQDPGQGLRLIYYSQIVNDFQKGDIAEGYSVSREKKESFPLTVTSAQKNPTAFYLCASGTASGNTIYFGEGSWLTVV.

The J gene is TRBJ2-1, the V gene TRBV11-2; 11 nucleotides line up with TRBD2. Germline V gene lookup returns CDR1 SGHAT and CDR2 FQNNGV. The CDR3 consists of 16 residues. The V and J ends lost 1 base and 8 bases, in that order; junction bases with no gene match: 7. The CDR3 DNA is TGTGCCAGCAGCTTAGGGCAACTAGCGGGAGTCGATGAGCAGTTCTTC. This codes for CASSLGQLAGVDEQFF.

This chain uses TRBV30 with TRBJ1-4, with a weak D call TRBD1 (6 bases). CDR1 and CDR2 from the germline V gene are GTSNPN and SVGIG (reference sequence). The CDR3 is 13 residues long. Trimming took off 3 bases at V and 5 bases at J, with 10 bases between the two ends. This CDR3 is CAWRGDNNEKLFF. The CDR3 DNA is TGTGCCTGGAGGGGGGACAACAATGAAAAACTGTTTTTT.